This TCR beta chain was documented in a study of cytomegalovirus exposure and HLA in healthy donors. Trimming took 4 bases from V and 1 from J; bases not matched to a gene: 7. Germline assignment: CDR1 SGHRS and CDR2 YFSETQ. The CDR3 is 16 amino acids. Researchers ran the PCR with 60 Vbeta and 13 Jbeta primers. The assay was immunoSEQ multiplex PCR, and TCRdb's table has in-frame clones only and misses some. The repertoire holds about 160,000 clones, around four fifths seen once, with approximately 1.4% in the top ten. The specimen was PBMCs. V is TRBV5-1 and J is TRBJ2-2; 7 positions match TRBD2. The sequence derives from a woman younger than 35 in good health and CMV-seronegative. CDR3 sequence reads: CASSILGGGNTGELFF. DNA for the CDR3: TGCGCCAGCAGCATCCTTGGCGGGGGGAACACCGGGGAGCTGTTTTTT.